This T cell receptor beta chain was identified in a study of blood T cell repertoires in COVID-19. The CDR3 covers 13 residues. Deletions cut 7 bases from V and 4 bases from J, with 13 bases between. This clone has more than one count but fewer than ten. Measured with immunoSEQ multiplex PCR; TCRdb has only the in-frame clones, and not every one. The sample records over 100,000 clones, 55% to 75% being singletons. Sequencing was carried out using peripheral blood. The clonotype was recovered from a woman in her 70s with acute or convalescent COVID-19. The chain couples TRBV12-3 or TRBV12-4 to TRBJ1-1; D is perhaps TRBD1 (5 bases). In DNA, the CDR3 is TGTGCCAGCACCCGGCGGGGGGGCACTGAAGCTTTCTTT. Translating gives CASTRRGGTEAFF.